The sequence of this T cell receptor (beta chain) was determined in a study of control samples from healthy donors and cancer patients. Libraries were prepared by immunoSEQ multiplex PCR; TCRdb keeps only in-frame clonotypes and omits some of them. The profile shows approximately 76,000 clones, around 80% of them singletons. The CDR3 spans 17 residues. Trimming removed 1 base at V and 3 bases at J, with 20 bases between. Germline CDR1 SGHKS, CDR2 YYEKEE (reference sequence). The sequencing sample was made of PBMCs. This clonotype was obtained from a man aged 60 to 75 with head and neck cancer. The chain has TRBV5-5 and TRBJ2-7; no firm D call. The CDR3 sequence is CASSLIARTDGYYEQYF. In nucleotides, the CDR3 is TGTGCCAGCAGCTTGATTGCCCGAACGGACGGATACTACGAGCAGTACTTC.